A single sample gave rise to the 10 T cell receptor beta chains below, sequenced in a study of T cell responses to AZD1222 COVID-19 vaccine. Libraries were prepared by immunoSEQ multiplex PCR; TCRdb keeps only in-frame clonotypes and omits some of them. The data contain roughly 150,000 clones, 92% of them singletons. The source material was peripheral blood, sampled 28 days after the second AZD1222 dose. These receptors were taken from an adult who received the AZD1222 COVID-19 vaccine.

The CDR3 DNA follows: TGTGCCAGCAGTGAAGGACAGGGCCTAAATTCACCCCTCCACTTT. It is translated as CASSEGQGLNSPLHF. The gene calls are TRBV6-1 and TRBJ1-6; 7 bases are shared with TRBD1. The germline V gene encodes CDR1 MNHNS and CDR2 SASEGT. V trimming: 1 base; J trimming: 7 bases; junction bases outside the gene matches: 4. The CDR3 is made up of 15 amino acids.

The rearrangement joins TRBV15 to TRBJ1-2; TRBD1 is a possible D gene (6 bases). The V end lost 3 bases, the J end lost 8 bases, and 22 bases lay between the germline ends. This CDR3 region has 16 residues. Germline lookup yields CDR1 LNHNV and CDR2 YYDKDF (reference sequence). The CDR3 DNA sequence: TGTGCCACCAGCAGTCCCGAGACTACCCAGGGGAACGGCTACACCTTC. It specifies CATSSPETTQGNGYTF.

The rearrangement links TRBV5-6 to TRBJ1-1, with D perhaps TRBD1 (5 bases). Germline V lookup: CDR1 SGHDT, CDR2 YYEEEE. CDR3 length: 14 amino acids. With 4 bases removed from V and 4 bases from J, the gap between germline ends came to 14 bases. The CDR3 is CASSLGGVGTEAFF. DNA for the CDR3: TGTGCCAGCAGCCTTGGGGGAGTGGGCACTGAAGCTTTCTTT. Supplemented by reference TRBV5-6 and TRBJ1-1, the full variable domain reads DAGVTQSPTHLIKTRGQQVTLRCSPKSGHDTVSWYQQALGQGPQFIFQYYEEEERQRGNFPDRFSGHQFPNYSSELNVNALLLGDSALYLCASSLGGVGTEAFFGQGTRLTVV.

Comment on this clone: Different DNA sequences within this sample yield the same CDR3. The V and J genes are TRBV7-2 and TRBJ2-1; 8 positions agree with TRBD1. V was clipped by 0 bases and J by 4 bases; unmatched bases: 2. Germline-derived CDR1 and CDR2 are SGHTA and FQGNSA. This CDR3 spans 15 amino acids. The CDR3 sequence is CASSLAGQGYNEQFF. As DNA, the CDR3 is TGTGCCAGCAGCTTAGCCGGACAGGGTTACAATGAGCAGTTCTTC.

V usage is TRBV6-5 and J usage is TRBJ2-7; 7 nucleotides agree with TRBD1. CDR1 MNHEY and CDR2 SVGAGI come from the germline V gene. This CDR3 region has 12 residues. V dropped 5 bases and J dropped 3; count of bases not matched to a gene: 1. The CDR3 sequence is CASSNRGYEQYF. The CDR3 region has the DNA TGTGCCAGCAGTAACAGGGGCTACGAGCAGTACTTC.

This rearrangement joins TRBV19 to TRBJ2-2; 9 nucleotides match TRBD1. Germline values: CDR1 LNHDA, CDR2 SQIVND (reference sequence). The ends lost 3 bases at V and 3 bases at J; junction bases unmatched: 5. The CDR3 is 16 amino acids. The CDR3 loop is CASSMSGTGYTGELFF. DNA of the CDR3: TGTGCCAGTAGTATGTCCGGGACAGGGTACACCGGGGAGCTGTTTTTT.

V and J are TRBV7-2 and TRBJ2-5; D is ambiguous. Germline V lookup: CDR1 SGHTA, CDR2 FQGNSA. Trimming took off 5 bases at V and 5 bases at J, with 15 bases between the two ends. The CDR3 loop spans 14 amino acids. The CDR3 loop is CASSPTYATETQYF. The CDR3 region has the DNA TGTGCCAGCAGCCCGACTTATGCGACGGAGACCCAGTACTTC.

The chain recombines TRBV7-2 with TRBJ1-2, with D possibly TRBD1 on 5 matching bases. The CDR3 is 15 residues long. Germline-derived CDR1 and CDR2 are SGHTA and FQGNSA. Trimming removed 1 base from V and 6 bases from J, with 15 bases in between. The CDR3 is CASSLESPGRDGYTF. CDR3 DNA: TGTGCCAGCAGCTTAGAAAGTCCGGGGCGCGATGGCTACACCTTC. Variable domain in full (rest from reference TRBV7-2 and TRBJ1-2): GAGVSQSPSNKVTEKGKDVELRCDPISGHTALYWYRQSLGQGLEFLIYFQGNSAPDKSGLPSDRFSAERTGGSVSTLTIQRTQQEDSAVYLCASSLESPGRDGYTFGSGTRLTVV.

V usage is TRBV20-1 and J usage is TRBJ1-5, with D unclear. The germline CDR1 and CDR2 sequences are DFQATT and SNEGSKA (reference sequence). Trimming took off 3 bases at V and 6 bases at J, with 18 bases between the two ends. The CDR3 is made up of 15 amino acids. Written as DNA, the CDR3 is TGCAGTGCTAGTGATGGCGGGCTTGACGGTCAGCCCCAGCATTTT. Translated, it gives CSASDGGLDGQPQHF.

The chain links TRBV14 to TRBJ1-6; no clear D gene. From germline, CDR1 is SGHDN and CDR2 FVKESK. The CDR3 runs to 13 residues. Trimming cost V 5 bases and J 7 bases, with 9 bases left between them. CDR3 in DNA: TGTGCCAGCAGCAGGGTCCTCAATTCACCCCTCCACTTT. It is translated as CASSRVLNSPLHF.